These 19 T cell receptor beta chains share one sample of origin, sequenced in a study of blood T cell repertoires in COVID-19. Profiled with immunoSEQ multiplex PCR; TCRdb holds only in-frame clones, not every one. The table shows around 140,000 clones, with about 79% occurring only once. The sample consisted of PBMCs or T cells enriched from blood (not recorded which). The receptors originated from a woman between 45 and 65 years old who had recovered from COVID-19.

The chain carries TRBV7-9 and TRBJ1-2, with D possibly TRBD1 on 5 matching bases. With 6 bases removed from V and 3 bases from J, the gap between germline ends came to 14 bases. The CDR3 has 14 residues. Germline V gene lookup returns CDR1 SEHNR and CDR2 FQNEAQ (reference sequence). CDR3 DNA sequence: TGTGCCAGCAGGTCTGGCAGGGAGGACTATGGCTACACCTTC. Its translation: CASRSGREDYGYTF.

This clone was seen a handful of times. This sequence joins TRBV7-2 and TRBJ2-7; 10 bases fit TRBD2. Germline CDR1 is SGHTA and CDR2 is FQGNSA. The J segment lost 6 bases and the V segment lost 5 bases, leaving 16 bases of the junction unmatched. This CDR3 is 17 amino acids long. CDR3 in amino acids: CASSPSPSLAGVREQYF. The CDR3 nucleotides are TGTGCCAGCAGCCCTTCGCCGAGCCTAGCGGGAGTTCGCGAGCAGTACTTC. Drawing the rest from reference TRBV7-2 and TRBJ2-7, the complete variable domain is GAGVSQSPSNKVTEKGKDVELRCDPISGHTALYWYRQSLGQGLEFLIYFQGNSAPDKSGLPSDRFSAERTGGSVSTLTIQRTQQEDSAVYLCASSPSPSLAGVREQYFGPGTRLTVT.

The chain combines TRBV7-2 with TRBJ1-3; the D is unclear. CDR1 is SGHTA, CDR2 FQGNSA, per germline. The V and J ends lost 7 bases and 0 bases respectively, with 10 bases between them. The CDR3 totals 14 residues. DNA for the CDR3: TGTGCCAGCATCCGCCGCGTCTCTGGAAACACCATATATTTT. Its translation: CASIRRVSGNTIYF.

The rearrangement links TRBV5-1 to TRBJ2-5; D is undetermined. The CDR3 consists of 18 residues. V was cut by 0 bases and J by 3 bases, with 21 bases left in between. Germline V gene sequence: CDR1 SGHRS, CDR2 YFSETQ. CDR3 residues: CASSLDSVGFSEKETQYF. The CDR3 DNA reads as TGCGCCAGCAGCTTGGATTCTGTCGGGTTTTCAGAAAAAGAGACCCAGTACTTC.

This chain uses TRBV2 with TRBJ2-1; the match to TRBD1 covers 7 bases. CDR1 is SNHLY, CDR2 FYNNEI, per germline. With 2 bases clipped from V and 9 bases from J, the junction kept 7 bases outside the gene matches. CDR3 length equals 14 residues. The CDR3 DNA reads TGTGCCAGCAGTGAAAGTTCGGCAGGGGGTGAGCAGTTCTTC. It encodes CASSESSAGGEQFF.

The rearrangement links TRBV27 to TRBJ1-1; tentatively, D is TRBD1 (5 bases). Germline values: CDR1 MNHEY, CDR2 SMNVEV (reference sequence). Deletions cut 5 bases from V and 0 bases from J, with 13 bases between. The CDR3 is made up of 15 amino acids. The CDR3 bases are TGTGCCAGCAGTCTGACGACAGAACTGAACACTGAAGCTTTCTTT. This encodes CASSLTTELNTEAFF.

The chain uses TRBV19 and TRBJ2-2; D unresolved. Germline lookup yields CDR1 LNHDA and CDR2 SQIVND (reference sequence). V lost 1 base, J lost 2 bases, and 8 bases lay in between. The CDR3 consists of 15 residues. The CDR3 region is CASSIAGLNTGELFF. The CDR3 DNA sequence: TGTGCCAGTAGTATAGCAGGCCTTAACACCGGGGAGCTGTTTTTT. Filled out from reference TRBV19 and TRBJ2-2, the complete variable domain reads DGGITQSPKYLFRKEGQNVTLSCEQNLNHDAMYWYRQDPGQGLRLIYYSQIVNDFQKGDIAEGYSVSREKKESFPLTVTSAQKNPTAFYLCASSIAGLNTGELFFGEGSRLTVL.

This clone showed up just a few times. J is TRBJ2-5 and V is TRBV5-6; TRBD1 matches at 7 bases. This CDR3 is 14 amino acids long. In germline, CDR1 is SGHDT, CDR2 YYEEEE. Trimming removed 3 bases from V and 2 bases from J; junction bases left unmatched: 4. The CDR3: CASSSWDSQETQYF. The CDR3 DNA reads TGTGCCAGCAGCTCCTGGGACAGTCAAGAGACCCAGTACTTC.

A few counts support this clone. The chain carries TRBV27 and TRBJ2-7; D possibly corresponds to TRBD2 (5 bases). CDR1 is MNHEY, CDR2 SMNVEV, per germline (reference sequence). V gave up 5 bases and J gave up 3 bases, with 17 bases separating them. The CDR3 totals 15 residues. The CDR3 loop reads CASSRVSGPLYEQYF. The DNA of the CDR3 is TGTGCCAGCAGTCGGGTGAGCGGACCGCTCTACGAGCAGTACTTC.

DNA for the CDR3: TGCGCCAGCAGCCCCCGGGCGGGGACAGGGAACAATGAGCAGTTCTTC. Translating gives CASSPRAGTGNNEQFF. The chain joins TRBV5-1 to TRBJ2-1, with 9 positions matching TRBD1. With 4 bases clipped from V and 5 bases from J, the junction kept 10 bases outside the gene matches. The CDR3 consists of 16 residues. Germline V gene sequence: CDR1 SGHRS, CDR2 YFSETQ.

The rearrangement uses TRBV18 and TRBJ1-6; the match to TRBD1 covers 10 bases. The V and J ends lost 3 bases and 10 bases, in that order; junction bases with no gene match: 3. The CDR3 totals 14 residues. CDR1 is KGHSH and CDR2 is LQKENI in the germline V gene. The CDR3 nucleotides are TGTGCCAGCTCACCTTCGACAGGGGGCTCACCCCTCCACTTT. It is translated as CASSPSTGGSPLHF.

This chain's CDR3 is CASSPFRESTPTDGYTF. The DNA for the CDR3 is TGTGCCAGCTCACCATTCCGGGAGTCAACTCCGACGGATGGCTACACCTTC. The chain uses TRBV18 and TRBJ1-2; D unresolved. Trimming shortened V by 2 bases and J by 6 bases, and 22 bases separated the two germline ends. The CDR3 is made up of 17 amino acids. Germline loops: CDR1 KGHSH, CDR2 LQKENI.

This clone is judged medium-sized. This chain uses TRBV9 with TRBJ2-1; D possibly corresponds to TRBD2 (5 bases). Deletions cut 7 bases from V and 3 bases from J, with 17 bases between. Germline V gene sequence: CDR1 SGDLS, CDR2 YYNGEE. This CDR3 spans 15 amino acids. CDR3 sequence (DNA): TGTGCCAGCCAAAGAGGGAACTCCATCTACAATGAGCAGTTCTTC. The encoded protein is CASQRGNSIYNEQFF.

The rearrangement links TRBV27 to TRBJ1-6, with a tentative D call TRBD1 (5 bases). The germline V gene encodes CDR1 MNHEY and CDR2 SMNVEV (reference sequence). V lost 6 bases, J lost 7 bases, and 16 bases lay in between. The CDR3 runs to 15 residues. This CDR3 reads CASRRDSLRNSPLHF. The CDR3 DNA reads as TGTGCCAGCAGGCGGGACTCCCTCAGAAATTCACCCCTCCACTTT.

The chain links TRBV6-1 to TRBJ2-7, with D perhaps matching TRBD1 (5 bases). V was trimmed by 1 base and J by 10 bases, leaving 11 bases between them. Germline V CDR1 and CDR2: MNHNS, SASEGT. CDR3 length: 12 amino acids. CDR3 amino acids: CASSEVGHAQYF. The CDR3 DNA follows: TGTGCCAGCAGTGAAGTGGGGCATGCTCAGTACTTC.

V usage is TRBV7-3 and J usage is TRBJ1-5, with D unclear. The CDR3 has 13 residues. The ends were cut back, 3 bases at V and 4 bases at J, with 7 bases in the middle. Germline CDR1 and CDR2: SGHTA and FQGTGA. DNA for the CDR3: TGTGCCAGCAGCTTTGGCCCGAATCAGCCCCAGCATTTT. Its protein is CASSFGPNQPQHF.

This clone was recorded a few times. The sample contains more than one DNA sequence encoding this CDR3. This chain links TRBV28 with TRBJ2-2; possible D gene TRBD1, 5 bases. This CDR3 comprises 13 residues. V gave up 6 bases and J gave up 2 bases, with 7 bases separating them. In germline, CDR1 is MDHEN, CDR2 SYDVKM. CDR3 sequence reads: CASSRENTGELFF. In nucleotides, the CDR3 is TGTGCCAGCAGCAGGGAAAACACCGGGGAGCTGTTTTTT.

This rearrangement joins TRBV13 to TRBJ1-2; D unresolved. The CDR3 covers 14 residues. V lost 0 bases and J 3 bases, leaving 8 bases between the germline ends. The V gene's germline CDR1 is PRHDT and CDR2 FYEKMQ (reference sequence). The CDR3 coding sequence is TGTGCCAGCAGCTTAGGACGGGGAGACTATGGCTACACCTTC. It translates to CASSLGRGDYGYTF.

The chain is built from TRBV4-2 and TRBJ1-1; perhaps TRBD1 as D (5 bases). This CDR3 spans 15 amino acids. The V end lost 0 bases, the J end lost 8 bases, and 16 bases lay between the germline ends. Germline CDR1 and CDR2: LGHNA and YNFKEQ. The CDR3 nucleotides read TGTGCCAGCAGCCAAGATCTGTGGAAGGGGATCGAAGCTTTCTTT. Its translation is CASSQDLWKGIEAFF.